The rows below give T cell receptor beta chains drawn from one sample of a study of early T cells in non-severe SARS-CoV-2 infection. TCRdb itself ran the 5' RACE reads through MiXCR, one entry per CDR3 protein. Of 85,000 to 90,000 distinct CDR3 sequences listed, 14% are singletons. Material: whole blood. The source of these receptors is an adult who was a healthcare worker with PCR-confirmed SARS-CoV-2 infection or an uninfected control (not recorded which). Both conserved end residues are part of each CDR3. D genes are given only for firm matches.

V gene	J gene	D gene	CDR3 protein
TRBV7-9	TRBJ1-5	TRBD1	CASSLLAGGFNQPQHF
TRBV28	TRBJ2-7	TRBD1	CASRVGTGGPYEQYF
TRBV15	TRBJ2-4	TRBD1	CATSRDLQGRNIQYF
TRBV5-4	TRBJ1-1	NA	CASSSLTDINTEAFF
TRBV7-8	TRBJ2-5	NA	CASSHSKGQETQYF
TRBV6-1	TRBJ2-1	TRBD2	CASSVGTSGGVDEQFF
TRBV12-3/TRBV12-4	TRBJ1-1	NA	CASSTNDRYTEAFF
TRBV5-1	TRBJ1-2	NA	CASRARKFYGYTF
TRBV7-9	TRBJ1-1	NA	CASSLGGLLTEAFF
TRBV4-1	TRBJ2-3	TRBD2	CASSQDSSGDSTDTQYF
TRBV7-3	TRBJ2-1	NA	CASSPRGPSYNEQFF
TRBV7-2	TRBJ2-2	TRBD1	CASSFRLTGTGELFF
TRBV7-8	TRBJ1-1	NA	CASSLGSNTEAFF
TRBV7-2	TRBJ1-6	NA	CASSLAFGGLRAQDSYSPLHF
TRBV20-1	TRBJ1-3	NA	CSASQPGRGNTIYF
TRBV5-1	TRBJ1-1	NA	CASSAAGDTEAFF
TRBV3-1	TRBJ1-4	NA	CASSQGSGANEKLFF
TRBV11-2	TRBJ2-3	NA	CASSPSGLTDTQYF
TRBV7-2	TRBJ2-5	TRBD1	CASKNRDREETQYF
TRBV29-1	TRBJ2-3	NA	CSAITDTQYF
TRBV15	TRBJ1-2	TRBD1	CATSREGTGRPFTF
TRBV7-2	TRBJ2-7	TRBD1	CASSLVGQNYEQYF
TRBV20-1	TRBJ2-1	TRBD1	CSARAGTGVYNEQFF
TRBV18	TRBJ1-1	TRBD1	CASSPAGTGSTEAFF
TRBV6-1	TRBJ1-2	NA	CASNDNYGYTF
TRBV5-1	TRBJ2-1	NA	CASSLVAVKGYNEQFF
TRBV2	TRBJ1-1	TRBD1	CASSEVGQGSTEAFF
TRBV7-2	TRBJ2-5	TRBD2	CASSQSSGGAQGTQYF
TRBV7-2	TRBJ2-3	NA	CASSFPDFAPSLRTDTQYF
TRBV6-6	TRBJ1-5	NA	CASSDSGHKNQPQHF
TRBV5-4	TRBJ2-2	NA	CASSWSHRETGELFF
TRBV28	TRBJ2-6	NA	CASSLFTGSPFAGANVLTF
TRBV29-1	TRBJ2-3	TRBD1	CSIRQGPDTQYF
TRBV6-5	TRBJ1-4	NA	CASSSEGGENEKLFF
TRBV28	TRBJ2-7	NA	CASTGDRFSYEQYF
TRBV18	TRBJ1-2	NA	CASSPRDGYGYTF
TRBV2	TRBJ2-3	TRBD1	CASIQGQGTDTQYF
TRBV28	TRBJ2-6	NA	CASSSSGASGANVLTF
TRBV6-5	TRBJ2-3	TRBD2	CASSLSSAGGTDTQYF
TRBV7-2	TRBJ2-3	NA	CASSSLRQRLTDTQYF
TRBV20-1	TRBJ2-5	NA	CSASRLRSDGETQYF
TRBV4-3	TRBJ2-2	TRBD2	CASSQDFREVRNTGELFF
TRBV7-9	TRBJ2-3	NA	CASSLAVQLSTDTQYF
TRBV20-1	TRBJ2-3	TRBD2	CSAVNSGGAGDTQYF
TRBV11-2	TRBJ1-1	NA	CASSLQNNPEETEAFF
TRBV7-8	TRBJ2-4	TRBD1	CASSLAGVRGRLIDF
TRBV7-2	TRBJ2-1	NA	CASSLVLGASSYNEQFF
TRBV6-2/TRBV6-3	TRBJ1-5	NA	CASSDRTYASNQPQHF
TRBV9	TRBJ2-4	TRBD2	CASSVGLAVNIQYF
TRBV20-1	TRBJ2-2	NA	CSGGLPNTGELFF
TRBV29-1	TRBJ1-1	NA	CSVTGTEAFF